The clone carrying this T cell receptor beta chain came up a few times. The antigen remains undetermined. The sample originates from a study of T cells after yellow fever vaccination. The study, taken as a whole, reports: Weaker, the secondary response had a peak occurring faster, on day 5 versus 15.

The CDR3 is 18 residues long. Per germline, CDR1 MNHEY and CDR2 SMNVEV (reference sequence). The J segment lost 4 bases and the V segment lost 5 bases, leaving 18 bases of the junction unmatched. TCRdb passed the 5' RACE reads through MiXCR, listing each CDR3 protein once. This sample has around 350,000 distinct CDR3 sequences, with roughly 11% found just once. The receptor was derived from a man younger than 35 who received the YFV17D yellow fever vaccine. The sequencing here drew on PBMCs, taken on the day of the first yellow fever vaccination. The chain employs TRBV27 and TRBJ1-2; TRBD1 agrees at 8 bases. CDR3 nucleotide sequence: TGTGCCAGCAGTCCCACCGACGGCACCAGGGGGCGCTTCTATGGCTACACCTTC. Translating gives CASSPTDGTRGRFYGYTF.